Shown below are 26 T cell receptor beta chains from a single sample sequenced in a study of PD-L1 blockade in urothelial cancer. Sequencing used immunoSEQ multiplex PCR; TCRdb keeps in-frame clones, though not all of them. The data show 45,000 to 55,000 clones, roughly 86% seen once. Time point specified: peripheral blood 6 weeks after treatment start. Sequenced here: PBMCs, sampled around atezolizumab (anti-PD-L1) treatment. Source of these receptors: a man between 60 and 75 years old with urothelial cancer.

This clone is a singleton in its sample. CDR3 in amino acids: CASSIRDRGMDGYTF. CDR3 in DNA: TGTGCCAGCAGCATACGGGACAGGGGAATGGATGGCTACACCTTC. V and J are TRBV7-8 and TRBJ1-2, with 10 bases matching TRBD1. This CDR3 region has 15 residues. CDR1 is SGHVS, CDR2 FQNEAQ, per germline. V shed 5 bases and J 6 bases; nucleotides not matched to a gene: 9.

This clone was seen more than once but under ten times. The DNA for the CDR3 is TGTGCCCGCCGGGGCAGGGGGCCCTTCTCACCCCTCCACTTT. Its translation: CARRGRGPFSPLHF. The J gene is TRBJ1-6, the V gene TRBV30; TRBD1 aligns across 8 bases. CDR3 length: 14 amino acids. CDR1 is GTSNPN, CDR2 SVGIG, per germline (reference sequence). The trim removed 8 bases at V and 10 bases at J, leaving 13 bases unmatched.

This clone was observed a few times. The chain joins TRBV5-6 to TRBJ2-5, with D unresolved. V lost 4 bases, J lost 1 base, and 8 bases lay in between. Germline V lookup: CDR1 SGHDT, CDR2 YYEEEE. CDR3 size: 13 residues. The CDR3 loop is CASSKTVQETQYF. CDR3 nucleotides: TGTGCCAGCAGCAAGACTGTCCAAGAGACCCAGTACTTC.

The chain is built from TRBV18 and TRBJ1-5, with D perhaps TRBD1 (6 bases). The V end was cut by 8 bases, the J end by 0 bases, with 8 bases between. Germline CDR1 and CDR2: KGHSH and LQKENI. The CDR3 has 13 amino acids. The CDR3 is CASHRDSNQPQHF. The CDR3 bases are TGTGCCAGCCACAGGGATAGCAATCAGCCCCAGCATTTT.

The rearrangement joins TRBV28 to TRBJ1-1; D gene unclear. V was pared by 7 bases and J by 0 bases, with 12 bases between. Germline V gene data show CDR1 as MDHEN and CDR2 as SYDVKM. The CDR3 totals 14 residues. The CDR3 protein is CASTPPVVNTEAFF. CDR3 DNA sequence: TGTGCCAGCACCCCTCCAGTGGTGAACACTGAAGCTTTCTTT.

This clone was seen once. The genes are TRBV7-2 and TRBJ2-1, with TRBD2 identical over 8 bases. The trim removed 1 base at V and 6 bases at J, leaving 5 bases unmatched. This CDR3 contains 15 residues. In germline, CDR1 is SGHTA, CDR2 FQGNSA. The CDR3 region is CASSLVISGVNEQFF. The DNA of the CDR3 is TGTGCCAGCAGCTTAGTTATTAGCGGGGTCAATGAGCAGTTCTTC.

This clone has more than one count but fewer than ten. The chain has TRBV4-2 and TRBJ1-1; D might be TRBD1 (6 bases). CDR1 and CDR2 from the germline V gene are LGHNA and YNFKEQ. Trimming took off 4 bases at V and 7 bases at J, with 13 bases between the two ends. The CDR3 sequence is 13 residues long. The CDR3 DNA is TGTGCCAGCAGCCCCCTAGGACAGTTTGAAGCTTTCTTT. Amino acid sequence: CASSPLGQFEAFF.

The CDR3 loop is CASSSSGTGENYGYTF. In DNA, the CDR3 is TGTGCCAGCAGCTCTTCCGGGACAGGGGAGAACTATGGCTACACCTTC. The chain uses TRBV11-2 and TRBJ1-2; 10 bases align to TRBD1. V was pared by 4 bases and J by 2 bases, with 7 bases of the junction left unmatched. Germline V lookup: CDR1 SGHAT, CDR2 FQNNGV. The CDR3 covers 16 residues. Full variable domain (missing parts from reference TRBV11-2 and TRBJ1-2): EAGVAQSPRYKIIEKRQSVAFWCNPISGHATLYWYQQILGQGPKLLIQFQNNGVVDDSQLPKDRFSAERLKGVDSTLKIQPAKLEDSAVYLCASSSSGTGENYGYTFGSGTRLTVV.

The table lists this clone with a few counts. This chain links TRBV7-9 with TRBJ2-3, with 11 bases fitting TRBD2. Germline V gives CDR1 SEHNR, CDR2 FQNEAQ (reference sequence). This CDR3 spans 15 amino acids. Trimming cost V 5 bases and J 2 bases; bases outside gene matches: 3. The CDR3 sequence: CASSLGLAATDTQYF. Written as DNA, the CDR3 is TGTGCCAGCAGCCTGGGACTAGCGGCCACAGATACGCAGTATTTT.

The rearrangement links TRBV18 to TRBJ2-3, with D maybe TRBD1 (5 bases). Trimming removed 5 bases from V and 3 bases from J, with 18 bases in between. CDR1 and CDR2 (germline): KGHSH, LQKENI. The CDR3 length is 16 residues. This chain's CDR3 is CASSSRQREATDTQYF. The CDR3 DNA reads TGTGCCAGCTCATCGAGACAGAGAGAGGCAACAGATACGCAGTATTTT.

The genes are TRBV6-5 and TRBJ2-7; 9 nucleotides line up with TRBD1. The ends lost 5 bases at V and 4 bases at J; junction bases unmatched: 6. The length of the CDR3 is 14 residues. Germline CDR1 and CDR2: MNHEY and SVGAGI. The CDR3 spells CASSGTGTIYEQYF. CDR3 nucleotides: TGTGCCAGCAGTGGGACAGGGACTATTTACGAGCAGTACTTC.

The chain recombines TRBV6-5 with TRBJ2-1, with TRBD2 identical over 10 bases. J was trimmed by 2 bases and V by 6 bases; bases with no gene match: 4. The V gene's germline CDR1 is MNHEY and CDR2 SVGAGI. The CDR3 spans 15 residues. The CDR3 sequence: CASRVAGGTYNEQFF. CDR3 sequence (DNA): TGTGCCAGCAGAGTAGCGGGGGGCACCTACAATGAGCAGTTCTTC.

The chain recombines TRBV10-1 with TRBJ2-1, with 11 positions matching TRBD2. Germline-derived CDR1 and CDR2 are WNHNN and SYGVQD (reference sequence). V was pared by 3 bases and J by 7 bases, with 5 bases of the junction left unmatched. This CDR3 region has 15 residues. The CDR3 spells CASSDSGGAINEQFF. The CDR3 nucleotides read TGCGCCAGCAGTGATAGCGGGGGGGCCATAAATGAGCAGTTCTTC.

The chain employs TRBV10-1 and TRBJ1-4; 7 nucleotides line up with TRBD1. Trimming removed 2 bases from V and 5 bases from J; junction bases left unmatched: 2. The CDR3 covers 14 residues. Germline assignment: CDR1 WNHNN and CDR2 SYGVQD (reference sequence). The CDR3 coding sequence is TGCGCCAGCAGTGAGGGGACAGCAAATGAAAAACTGTTTTTT. Encoded protein: CASSEGTANEKLFF.

This clone was picked up a small number of times. This chain uses TRBV4-3 with TRBJ1-6; the match to TRBD1 covers 7 bases. J gave up 7 bases and V 0 bases, and 3 bases lay outside the gene matches. The CDR3 spans 15 residues. CDR1 and CDR2 (germline): LGHNA, YSLEER. The DNA of the CDR3 is TGCGCCAGCAGCCAAGAGGACAGGCTAAATTCACCCCTCCACTTT. Translation gives CASSQEDRLNSPLHF.

The rearrangement joins TRBV15 to TRBJ2-7; TRBD1 aligns across 10 bases. Trimming removed 0 bases from V and 6 bases from J; junction bases left unmatched: 8. The CDR3 is 16 residues long. Germline CDR1 LNHNV, CDR2 YYDKDF (reference sequence). The CDR3 spells CATSRETGTGDIEQYF. The CDR3 bases are TGTGCCACCAGCAGAGAGACCGGGACAGGGGATATCGAGCAGTACTTC.

The chain has TRBV9 and TRBJ2-7, with 11 bases matching TRBD1. CDR1 and CDR2 from the germline V gene are SGDLS and YYNGEE. With 0 bases clipped from V and 3 bases from J, the junction kept 5 bases outside the gene matches. This CDR3 contains 16 residues. CDR3 protein: CASSVAPGQGVYEQYF. Here the CDR3 DNA reads TGTGCCAGCAGCGTAGCCCCGGGACAGGGGGTCTACGAGCAGTACTTC. The full variable domain, in which reference TRBV9 and TRBJ2-7 provide the parts outside the CDR3, is DSGVTQTPKHLITATGQRVTLRCSPRSGDLSVYWYQQSLDQGLQFLIQYYNGEERAKGNILERFSAQQFPDLHSELNLSSLELGDSALYFCASSVAPGQGVYEQYFGPGTRLTVT.

The V and J genes are TRBV11-2 and TRBJ1-1, with D unclear. The CDR3 is made up of 15 amino acids. The V end was cut by 5 bases, the J end by 3 bases, with 16 bases between. The germline CDR1 and CDR2 sequences are SGHAT and FQNNGV. The CDR3 is CASSVLGVRDTEAFF. The CDR3 nucleotides are TGTGCCAGCAGCGTCCTCGGGGTTAGAGACACTGAAGCTTTCTTT.

V is TRBV11-2 and J is TRBJ2-5, with 10 bases lining up with TRBD2. The CDR3 consists of 14 residues. The V and J ends lost 5 bases and 5 bases, in that order; junction bases with no gene match: 5. CDR1 is SGHAT, CDR2 FQNNGV, per germline. The CDR3, as DNA: TGTGCCAGCAGCCGGGGACTAGCGAGGGAGACCCAGTACTTC. Translation gives CASSRGLARETQYF.

The table lists this clone with a count of one. The CDR3 DNA reads as TGTGCCAGCAGCTTAGAGCCCTCTGGGGCCAACGTCCTGACTTTC. Translated, it gives CASSLEPSGANVLTF. The V call is TRBV7-8, the J call TRBJ2-6; D remains ambiguous. The CDR3 is made up of 15 amino acids. Germline V gene data show CDR1 as SGHVS and CDR2 as FQNEAQ. The V gene lost 1 base and the J gene lost 0 bases, with 4 bases spanning the gap.

The genes are TRBV5-1 and TRBJ1-1; 11 nucleotides line up with TRBD1. CDR1 and CDR2 (germline): SGHRS, YFSETQ. This CDR3 comprises 14 residues. Trimming cost V 4 bases and J 7 bases; bases outside gene matches: 6. CDR3 loop: CASSTDRGLGEAFF. In nucleotides, the CDR3 is TGCGCCAGCAGCACGGACAGGGGGCTTGGTGAAGCTTTCTTT.

The chain joins TRBV7-2 to TRBJ2-5, with TRBD2 matching over 11 bases. V shed 0 bases and J 0 bases; nucleotides not matched to a gene: 6. CDR1 and CDR2 from the germline V gene are SGHTA and FQGNSA. The CDR3 has 18 amino acids. CDR3: CASSLALRLAGYQETQYF. DNA for the CDR3: TGTGCCAGCAGCTTAGCTCTTCGACTAGCGGGGTACCAAGAGACCCAGTACTTC. Full variable domain (missing parts from reference TRBV7-2 and TRBJ2-5): GAGVSQSPSNKVTEKGKDVELRCDPISGHTALYWYRQSLGQGLEFLIYFQGNSAPDKSGLPSDRFSAERTGGSVSTLTIQRTQQEDSAVYLCASSLALRLAGYQETQYFGPGTRLLVL.

This chain uses TRBV18 with TRBJ1-2, with TRBD1 identical over 10 bases. The CDR3 sequence is 14 residues long. Germline lookup yields CDR1 KGHSH and CDR2 LQKENI. V lost 3 bases and J lost 8; bases outside the gene matches: 6. The CDR3 spells CASSPWGTGVGYTF. The CDR3 DNA is TGTGCCAGCTCACCTTGGGGGACAGGGGTGGGCTACACCTTC.

The rearrangement uses TRBV5-1 and TRBJ2-3; 14 bases fit TRBD2. Trimming removed 4 bases from V and 1 base from J; junction bases left unmatched: 14. CDR3 length: 20 amino acids. Germline CDR1 reads SGHRS; CDR2 reads YFSETQ. The CDR3 DNA reads TGCGCCAGCAGCCAGTTTATATTGGGACTAGCGGGGGACGGCACAGATACGCAGTATTTT. Residues: CASSQFILGLAGDGTDTQYF.

The chain carries TRBV7-9 and TRBJ1-3; D call uncertain. V gave up 3 bases and J gave up 0 bases, with 6 bases separating them. Germline CDR1 SEHNR, CDR2 FQNEAQ (reference sequence). This CDR3 has 14 amino acids. The CDR3 loop is CASSLAISGNTIYF. CDR3 in DNA: TGTGCCAGCAGCTTGGCCATCTCTGGAAACACCATATATTTT.

The chain links TRBV7-9 to TRBJ2-7, with a tentative D call TRBD1 (6 bases). V was clipped by 3 bases and J by 4 bases, with 13 bases between them. The germline CDR1 and CDR2 sequences are SEHNR and FQNEAQ (reference sequence). The CDR3 has 14 amino acids. CDR3 residues: CASSLGASSYEQYF. Here the CDR3 DNA reads TGTGCCAGCAGCTTGGGGGCAAGCTCGTACGAGCAGTACTTC.